This T cell receptor beta chain was recorded in a study of T cells in Graves' hyperthyroidism and ophthalmopathy. Using RNA transcripts as the source, TCR beta CDR3 regions were amplified. TCR CDR3 regions were first amplified by RT-PCR with HTBI primers. TCRdb re-called the multiplex PCR reads with MiXCR, one entry per CDR3 protein. The table lists nearly 750,000 distinct CDR3 sequences, approximately 36% of them singletons. V lost 7 bases and J lost 3, with 15 bases in between. Per the germline V gene, CDR1 is SGHAT and CDR2 is FQNNGV. This CDR3 has 15 residues. This chain connects TRBV11-2 to TRBJ2-2; possibly TRBD2 for D (5 bases). The receptor was isolated from a woman between 35 and 50 years old with Graves' hyperthyroidism. The material sequenced was blood. CDR3 protein: CASIGGSHYTGELFF. Here the CDR3 DNA reads TGTGCCAGCATCGGCGGGTCACACTACACCGGGGAGCTGTTTTTT.